These 24 T cell receptor beta chains came from one sample sequenced in a study of shared T cell receptors in the human thymus. This table comes from immunoSEQ multiplex PCR, and its TCRdb copy is limited to in-frame clones, with some not included. The sample gives some 700,000 clones, around 87% of which show up once; around 0.0099% is in the top ten. The sample was also reused in another study, on human thymus T cells.

The sample was thymocytes. The receptor set was obtained from a boy in the first two years of life with a congenital heart defect.

The V and J genes are TRBV30 and TRBJ2-3; 7 nucleotides align to TRBD2. The CDR3 has 16 amino acids. Germline CDR1 GTSNPN, CDR2 SVGIG (reference sequence). V lost 2 bases and J lost 3; bases outside the gene matches: 11. The CDR3 DNA is TGTGCCTGGAGTCCCAGGGCGACTAGCAGGACAGATACGCAGTATTTT. This gives the protein CAWSPRATSRTDTQYF.

The CDR3, as DNA: TGTGCCAGCAGTTTTGGGGAGCGGCAGCCCCAGCATTTT. It encodes CASSFGERQPQHF. This chain uses TRBV28 with TRBJ1-5, with unresolved D. The CDR3 totals 13 residues. CDR1 MDHEN and CDR2 SYDVKM come from the germline V gene. V was cut by 3 bases and J by 7 bases, with 10 bases left in between.

V gene TRBV25-1 combines with J gene TRBJ1-1; possibly TRBD1 for D (6 bases). The CDR3 runs to 13 residues. Germline lookup yields CDR1 MGHDK and CDR2 SYGVNS. Trimming shortened V by 2 bases and J by 8 bases, and 12 bases separated the two germline ends. As DNA, the CDR3 is TGTGCCAGCAGTGAACTCTACGGGACAGAAGCTTTCTTT. Its translation is CASSELYGTEAFF.

The rearrangement joins TRBV6-1 to TRBJ2-5; the D gene is possibly TRBD1 (6 bases). Germline V gives CDR1 MNHNS, CDR2 SASEGT. The CDR3 contains 13 residues. Trimming removed 11 bases at V and 2 bases at J, with 15 bases between. The CDR3 sequence is CAGTGHPQETQYF. The CDR3, as DNA: TGTGCCGGCACAGGGCACCCTCAAGAGACCCAGTACTTC.

There are a few counts of this clone. This sample also contains other DNA sequences that code for the same CDR3. The chain joins TRBV5-1 to TRBJ1-1; no clear D. Trimming cost V 0 bases and J 7 bases, with 4 bases left between them. Germline V gives CDR1 SGHRS, CDR2 YFSETQ. This CDR3 has 11 amino acids. CDR3 sequence reads: CASSLAGEAFF. The CDR3 bases are TGCGCCAGCAGCTTGGCAGGTGAAGCTTTCTTT.

The CDR3 nucleotides are TGCGCCAGCAGCCAAGATAGCGGGCTAGCGGGATTCACAGATACGCAGTATTTT. This encodes CASSQDSGLAGFTDTQYF. The rearrangement uses TRBV4-3 and TRBJ2-3, with 9 bases aligning to TRBD2. V gave up 0 bases and J gave up 2 bases; unmatched junction bases: 9. Germline assignment: CDR1 LGHNA and CDR2 YSLEER. This CDR3 spans 18 amino acids.

The rearrangement joins TRBV4-3 to TRBJ2-1, with TRBD1 matching 10 bases. The CDR3 is made up of 16 amino acids. Looked up from germline, CDR1 is LGHNA and CDR2 is YSLEER. The trim removed 1 base at V and 2 bases at J, leaving 2 bases unmatched. CDR3: CASSQGGTGAYNEQFF. In nucleotides, the CDR3 is TGCGCCAGCAGCCAAGGAGGGACAGGGGCCTACAATGAGCAGTTCTTC.

The chain recombines TRBV5-1 with TRBJ2-2; D gene unclear. The CDR3 covers 16 residues. Per the germline V gene, CDR1 is SGHRS and CDR2 is YFSETQ. Trimming cost V 0 bases and J 4 bases, with 13 bases left between them. For the CDR3, the DNA is TGCGCCAGCAGCTTGGACGGTGGTTTTAGCACCGGGGAGCTGTTTTTT. It codes for CASSLDGGFSTGELFF.

The V call is TRBV10-3, the J call TRBJ2-7; 8 bases are a match to TRBD1. After removal of 0 bases from V and 4 bases from J, the junction contained 8 bases not matched to a gene. The CDR3 length is 16 residues. Germline CDR1 ENHRY, CDR2 SYGVKD. CDR3 loop: CAISESVAGGRYEQYF. In nucleotides, the CDR3 is TGTGCCATCAGTGAGTCGGTGGCAGGGGGCCGGTACGAGCAGTACTTC.

The chain recombines TRBV2 with TRBJ2-5; tentative D call: TRBD2 (6 bases). Trimming left V 9 bases short and J 5 bases short, with 16 bases between. Germline V lookup: CDR1 SNHLY, CDR2 FYNNEI. CDR3 size: 13 residues. The CDR3 nucleotides are TGTGCCAGTCCGGGAGCGGCCTGGGAGACCCAGTACTTC. Protein: CASPGAAWETQYF.

The chain is built from TRBV11-2 and TRBJ2-5; a weak D match, TRBD2 (5 bases). V gave up 8 bases and J gave up 0 bases, with 16 bases separating them. CDR1 is SGHAT, CDR2 FQNNGV, per germline. The CDR3 consists of 15 residues. CDR3 in amino acids: CASSSPQQYQETQYF. As DNA, the CDR3 is TGTGCCAGCTCTAGCCCCCAACAGTACCAAGAGACCCAGTACTTC.

The V gene is TRBV23-1, the J gene TRBJ2-7; 9 nucleotides line up with TRBD1. TRBV23-1 falls under the ORF class, with uncertain function. The CDR3 consists of 17 residues. Trimming took 2 bases from V and 1 from J; bases not matched to a gene: 9. CDR3 nucleotide sequence: TGCGCCAGCAGTCAAGTCCCGCCGGACAGGGGTTCCTACGAGCAGTACTTC. It translates to CASSQVPPDRGSYEQYF.

The chain employs TRBV4-3 and TRBJ2-1; D perhaps matches TRBD2 (5 bases). Germline V CDR1 and CDR2: LGHNA, YSLEER. V shed 0 bases and J shed 4 bases, with 28 bases lying between them. There are 21 residues in the CDR3. The CDR3 DNA reads TGCGCCAGCAGCCAAGATGCCCAGCCCTCTTGGAAGCGGTTAACTTACAATGAGCAGTTCTTC. It yields the protein CASSQDAQPSWKRLTYNEQFF.

CDR3 in DNA: TGTGCCAGCAGTTTAAGGAGGGCCCAAGACACCGGGGAGCTGTTTTTT. The encoded protein is CASSLRRAQDTGELFF. The V and J genes are TRBV28 and TRBJ2-2; TRBD2 is a possible D gene (6 bases). Germline values: CDR1 MDHEN, CDR2 SYDVKM. V lost 2 bases and J 3 bases, leaving 13 bases between the germline ends. The CDR3 is made up of 16 amino acids.

The rearrangement uses TRBV5-6 and TRBJ1-1; D may be TRBD1 (5 bases). This CDR3 contains 13 residues. V lost 4 bases to trimming and J lost 13 bases, with 20 bases between them. Germline V gene sequence: CDR1 SGHDT, CDR2 YYEEEE. Here the CDR3 DNA reads TGTGCCAGCAGCCTCGAAATGGCAGGGCGCGATTTCTTT. It translates to CASSLEMAGRDFF.

This chain uses TRBV6-1 with TRBJ2-7, with 7 nucleotides matching TRBD1. The CDR3 covers 15 residues. The junction had 10 bases not matched to a gene; V was cut back by 6 bases and J by 2 bases. Per germline, CDR1 MNHNS and CDR2 SASEGT. CDR3 nucleotides: TGTGCCAGCAGGGAATCCCGGGACAGACCCTACGAGCAGTACTTC. This encodes CASRESRDRPYEQYF.

This clone was recorded only once. The J gene is TRBJ2-2, the V gene TRBV28; D gene uncertain. Looked up from germline, CDR1 is MDHEN and CDR2 is SYDVKM. This CDR3 is 18 amino acids long. The V and J ends lost 0 bases and 6 bases respectively, with 20 bases between them. CDR3 amino acids: CASSLCAQSQPLPGELFF. Here the CDR3 DNA reads TGTGCCAGCAGTTTATGCGCGCAGTCACAGCCGCTGCCCGGGGAGCTGTTTTTT.

The gene calls are TRBV7-9 and TRBJ1-1; 8 nucleotides agree with TRBD1. The J segment lost 4 bases and the V segment lost 5 bases, leaving 9 bases of the junction unmatched. This CDR3 contains 15 residues. Germline V gene sequence: CDR1 SEHNR, CDR2 FQNEAQ (reference sequence). The CDR3 bases are TGTGCCAGCAGCCCTGGACAGGGCGGGACCACTGAAGCTTTCTTT. This gives the protein CASSPGQGGTTEAFF.

The J gene is TRBJ1-1, the V gene TRBV30; no clear D gene. V was pared by 1 base and J by 11 bases, with 11 bases between. The CDR3 consists of 11 residues. Per germline, CDR1 GTSNPN and CDR2 SVGIG (reference sequence). Here the CDR3 DNA reads TGTGCCTGGAGTGCGGGAGCAAGGGCTTTCTTT. It codes for CAWSAGARAFF.

The chain is built from TRBV9 and TRBJ1-2, with 12 bases aligning to TRBD1. This CDR3 has 17 residues. Germline CDR1 and CDR2: SGDLS and YYNGEE. Unmatched junction bases numbered 9, after V lost 3 bases and J lost 3 bases. The CDR3 protein is CASSGPGQGASYYGYTF. In DNA, the CDR3 is TGTGCCAGCAGCGGTCCGGGACAGGGGGCGTCGTACTATGGCTACACCTTC.

The chain combines TRBV5-1 with TRBJ1-1; D call uncertain. The CDR3 loop spans 15 amino acids. The V end was cut by 4 bases, the J end by 1 base, with 14 bases between. Germline V gene data show CDR1 as SGHRS and CDR2 as YFSETQ. The CDR3 nucleotides read TGCGCCAGCAGCCCCATAAGCACCCCGAACACTGAAGCTTTCTTT. Its protein product is CASSPISTPNTEAFF.

This clone was detected only a few times. The rearrangement uses TRBV11-2 and TRBJ2-7, with 14 nucleotides matching TRBD2. J gave up 2 bases and V 1 base, and 4 bases lay outside the gene matches. CDR1 and CDR2 from the germline V gene are SGHAT and FQNNGV. The CDR3 is made up of 17 amino acids. This chain's CDR3 is CASSLAGLAGGPYEQYF. The CDR3 nucleotides read TGTGCCAGCAGCTTAGCAGGACTAGCGGGAGGCCCCTACGAGCAGTACTTC.

The V call is TRBV4-3, the J call TRBJ2-1, with D unresolved. Germline-derived CDR1 and CDR2 are LGHNA and YSLEER. Trimming stripped 0 bases from V and 3 bases from J, with 9 bases between. This CDR3 region has 15 residues. CDR3 amino acids: CASSQERNYYNEQFF. The CDR3 nucleotides read TGCGCCAGCAGCCAAGAGCGGAATTACTACAATGAGCAGTTCTTC.

The V gene is TRBV25-1, the J gene TRBJ2-7; D perhaps matches TRBD1 (5 bases). V lost 9 bases to trimming and J lost 5 bases, with 17 bases between them. The germline V gene encodes CDR1 MGHDK and CDR2 SYGVNS. The CDR3 runs to 13 residues. DNA of the CDR3: TGTGCCAGTACTCCGGGCCAAGGGGACGAGCAGTACTTC. This sequence encodes CASTPGQGDEQYF.